This T cell receptor beta chain originates from a study of shared clonotypes between healthy human individuals. Study-wide background: Ranging from 18 to 49 in age, donors were two women and three men. General study points: Generation probabilities of non-shared clonotypes were lower (relative to those shared by all four donors).

Germline CDR1 reads ENHRY; CDR2 reads SYGVKD. Trimming left V 7 bases short and J 5 bases short, with 14 bases between. The CDR3 is 13 residues long. A split of CD4+ cells into CD45RA+ naive and CD45RA-negative memory subsets was performed. About this clone: What it recognizes is unknown.

TCRdb's table, derived via immunoSEQ multiplex PCR, lists solely in-frame clones and lacks some. Of roughly 2.5 million clones listed, approximately 94% are singletons. The rearrangement uses TRBV10-3 and TRBJ1-1, with D unresolved. This TCR was recovered from a man younger than 35 in good health. Material for sequencing was naive CD4+ T cells sorted from blood. The subset denotes: CD45RA+ positively selected. The CDR3 spells CAITQGFSTEAFF. The CDR3 DNA is TGTGCCATCACACAAGGTTTTAGTACTGAAGCTTTCTTT.